This entry concerns a single T cell receptor (beta chain). No antigen is known for it. Sequencing used immunoSEQ multiplex PCR; TCRdb keeps in-frame clones, though not all of them. The table includes over 80,000 clones, about 86% detected once. This entry belongs to a study of OX40 agonist ivuxolimab in advanced cancers. Findings and caveats of the study: Both CD4+ and CD8+ T cell populations in blood had undergone clonal expansion by week 6 at 0.1 to 3.0 mg/kg.

Germline V CDR1 and CDR2: LNHDA, SQIVND (reference sequence). The CDR3 is made up of 14 amino acids. V was shortened by 8 bases and J by 0 bases, with 11 bases between the two germline ends. Specimen: CD4+ or CD8+ T cells sorted from blood, collected in a trial of the OX40 agonist ivuxolimab. The chain couples TRBV19 to TRBJ2-1; D possibly corresponds to TRBD2 (5 bases). The clonotype originates from an adult with an advanced solid tumor such as melanoma, head and neck, liver or kidney cancer. CDR3 in amino acids: CASQPRGSYNEQFF. The CDR3 nucleotides read TGTGCCAGTCAGCCTCGGGGCTCCTACAATGAGCAGTTCTTC.